This T cell receptor (beta chain) emerged from a study of Tregs in tolerant kidney transplant recipients (dated by TCRdb to the late 2010s). About the full investigation: The transplants used related donors along with nonmyeloablative bone marrow transplantation, and in the human trials mixed chimerism was transient. TCRbeta sequencing was used in the study to identify donor-specific regulatory T cells before combined kidney and bone marrow transplantation, and the identified cells were then tracked after transplant.

The junction shows trimming of 1 base on V and 3 bases on J, and the gene matches do not reach 5 bases of it. From the cysteine through the phenylalanine, the CDR3 covers 15 amino acids. Only the CDR3 bases that were read are kept: 36 of them, in frame from base 1. The germline V gene yields MGHRA for CDR1 and YSYEKL for CDR2. Summary of the overall study and its limitations: Because only a small number of patients were included, the study had limitations, and the results will need to be validated in larger populations as well as under other immunosuppression protocols. Expanding Tregs with activated donor B cells appeared to identify the most biologically relevant and donor-specific TCRbeta repertoire. Donor-specific Treg expansion exceeded global Treg expansion in tolerant patients, suggesting antigen-driven rather than nonspecific expansion. Biological reproducibility was not directly assessed, although technical replication error appeared to be minimal. For some patients the PCR primers changed over time, which made it impossible to compare the samples from those patients at the nucleotide level.

As to this clone: No antigen is known for it. The sequence runs out 3 residues before the end of the CDR3; the remainder is reconstructed from the germline J gene.

Sample time point, as interpreted from the label and publication: blood sample drawn before combined kidney and bone marrow transplant. Thawed PBMCs were FACS-sorted into unstimulated Tregs (CD4+CD25+CD127-), CD4+ non-Tregs (CD4+CD25-), CD4 cells and CD8 cells. Patients were 4 combined kidney and bone marrow transplant recipients from the ITN036ST trial, and only these trial subjects had samples available. Healthy control blood was processed by Ficoll density gradient to PBMCs and cryopreserved; patient PBMCs were collected before and after transplant. For TCRbeta CDR3 sequencing, genomic DNA from the sorted cells was extracted using the QIAGEN DNeasy Blood and Tissue Kit. High-throughput TCRbeta CDR3 sequencing was carried out commercially through immunoSEQ, with PCR amplification with bias correction and internal controls included. In the original analysis: Unique productive TCRbeta sequences were defined by CDR3 nucleotide sequence when primers matched and otherwise by CDR3 amino acid sequence together with Vbeta and Jbeta genes. To correct for sorting error, sequences found in more than one sorted population at a frequency ratio of 2:1 or less were discarded, and the remaining shared sequences were assigned to the population with the higher frequency. Donor-reactive sequences were defined as at least 5-fold expanded in CFSE-low cells versus unstimulated cells, with frequency of at least 0.01% in CFSE-low cells. Repertoire divergence was quantified by Jensen-Shannon divergence calculated from the top 100 TCRbeta sequences ranked by frequency. For any sample with multiple sequencing runs, sorting error was corrected in each run separately before the runs were pooled. Not all clones reach the TCRdb copy of this immuneACCESS table, which keeps in-frame sequences only. Checked studies attribute under half of the gap to unresolved V genes and leave the rest unexplained. Clone size and V and J calls were adopted from that table, with D and trimming inferred from the DNA. The table of this sample itemizes more than 30,000 clones. Of the sample, under 15% falls within the top ten clones.

The starting material was CD8+ T cells from blood, obtained before the transplant. The V and J genes are TRBV4-1 and TRBJ2-7; 8 junctional bases match TRBD1. This TCR was sampled from a human donor who received a combined kidney and bone marrow transplant. The CDR3 is CASSQGQGAGYEQYF. The covered CDR3 bases are TGCGCCAGCAGCCAAGGGCAGGGGGCAGGCTACGAG.